This T cell receptor (beta chain) is drawn from a study of cytomegalovirus exposure and HLA in healthy donors (dated by TCRdb to about 2017). Study-wide context: An earlier analysis of approximately 640 of the donors reported more than 250 Gb of sequence data and 100 million to 130 million unique TCR beta sequences from roughly 180 million T cells. Besides the first cohort of some 670 subjects, a separate validation cohort made up of 120 different subjects was used. An earlier analysis of a few hundred of the donors applied high-throughput TCR beta sequencing to assess whether each TCR beta V gene segment acted as functional or pseudogenic. Alongside the repertoire data, information on donor age, sex, ethnicity and CMV serostatus was compiled. In a later analysis, previously published TCR beta repertoires from roughly 710 donors were re-analyzed and high-resolution HLA genotyping was added so that TCR occurrence patterns could be studied. The study profiled the T cell repertoires of 500 to 800 subjects by immunosequencing and related them to cytomegalovirus serostatus. Typing coverage differed by locus: A, B, C, DRB1 and DQB1 were typed in roughly 629-630 donors, DQA1 in about 510, DPA1 in 600 to 610, and DPB1 in around 490. An early release covering roughly 600 HLA-typed donors comprised about 320 gigabases of sequencing data and approximately 80 million unique TCR sequences. HLA typing included class I and class II loci at four-digit resolution. Roughly five DR-DQ haplotypes were handled as single units for association and clustering, since linkage in the cohort was strong. Of the roughly 400 genotyped donors, about 80% fell in the genetic ancestry cluster associated with self-reported Caucasian donors. A later genetic analysis took genome-wide SNP genotypes for about 55% of the 666 donors and used that subset as a discovery cohort. Rather than drawing on any new phenotypic data, the later analysis identified candidate immune exposures from TCR beta sequences and the way those sequences occurred across donors. Every discovery cohort repertoire had been produced on one sequencing platform. To predict cytomegalovirus infection status, the study brought together high-throughput TCR immunosequencing, statistical association of individual TCRs with disease status, and machine learning. Across around 400 genotyped donors of the cohort, an average of about 200,000 unique TCR beta nucleotide sequences per donor were sequenced, and roughly 18% of those sequences were non-productive. The study aimed to test whether signatures of past pathogen exposure could be identified by cataloging public T cell receptors.

Broader findings and caveats from the paper: Because HLA typing was missing for some donors at each locus, association tests included only the typed subset. This cohort had only TCR beta chains sequenced, and the lack of alpha or paired-chain data limited which features could be detected. Because the 87-base-pair reads could not distinguish some IMGT-functional V segments, including TRBV6-2 and TRBV6-3, those segments were excluded. A later genetic analysis associated a missense DCLRE1C variant with V-gene and J-gene trimming of TCR beta chains, and an independent cohort replicated the association. A further reported finding was that TCR beta sequences accurately predicted the HLA-A and HLA-B alleles for most subjects in the first cohort. A later analysis found that HLA-associated TCR beta chains were more clonally expanded and had lower generation probabilities than equally common non-associated chains. In an earlier analysis of roughly 500 of the donors, most TCR beta V segments appeared in productive rearrangements about 90% or about 30% of the time, broadly matching IMGT annotations. Three of the identified cytomegalovirus-associated TCR beta chains were confirmed in vitro to be specific for cytomegalovirus antigens. Cytomegalovirus status was reported to be diagnosed by the classifier with high specificity and sensitivity in both the original and validation cohorts. According to a later analysis, parvovirus B19, influenza, CMV and Epstein-Barr virus appeared linked to several top co-occurrence clusters. Specific HLA alleles were associated with 15,000 to 20,000 TCR beta sequences at a false discovery rate of 0.05 in a later analysis. According to a later analysis, TCR association rates differed among HLA loci, with DRB1 alleles showing the most associated TCRs and HLA-C alleles showing the fewest. It was suggested by the authors that the approach could potentially be generalized to other disease states and immunological phenotypes. Correlated functional status among segregating V segments might be attributable to linkage disequilibrium, but an unknown experimental factor could not be ruled out. Most CMV-associated TCR beta chains appeared to be HLA-restricted in a later analysis, and the HLA associations seemed to be driven largely by CMV exposure. The only immune exposure information available for the cohort was CMV serostatus. Presence/absence analyses assumed roughly uniform sequencing depth across donors, an assumption that may not hold. While some public TCRs were present in many individuals, most TCR sequences turned up only very rarely across donors. In a later genetic analysis, fewer N-insertions in productive TCRs were reported among donors in an Asian-associated ancestry cluster than the roughly 700-donor mean. The study listed 150 to 200 TCR beta chains as associated with cytomegalovirus. A cluster of highly shared sequence variants was judged likely to represent a technical artifact of the sequencing pipeline. When HLA alleles, especially DR and DQ, strongly co-occurred, attributing TCR associations to individual alleles was difficult. Seventeen rarely observed V segments, including chromosome 9 orphons, were excluded from the earlier analysis of approximately 500 of the donors because counts were too low.

This clone was seen a few times. Its antigen remains undetermined. The sample holds no much larger clone one base away, and base qualities are not on file. Libraries were prepared through the immunoSEQ multiplex PCR assay. The multiplex PCR relied on a mix of 60 forward primers for TCR Vbeta segments and 13 reverse primers for TCR Jbeta segments. The CDR3 region of rearranged TCR beta genes was amplified from genomic DNA with a multiplex PCR assay. The Illumina HiSeq System was used to sequence the amplified TCR beta libraries as 87-base-pair reads. The authors' analysis ran thus. A later analysis tallied around 82 million unique TCR beta chains across the 700 or so repertoires, and roughly 11 million of those chains were shared by two or more donors. Raw reads were error-corrected and collapsed into unique sequences by a nearest-neighbor algorithm in which closely related sequences were merged to remove PCR and sequencing errors. V, D and J gene segments were assigned by aligning CDR3 sequences to IMGT reference sequences. For a sequence to be retained, a match of at least six nucleotides to both a V gene segment and a J gene segment was required. Rearrangements were called productive when the CDR3 lacked stop codons and stayed in frame with V and J; all others were non-productive. CDR3 was defined by IMGT convention, running from the second conserved V-encoded cysteine to the conserved J-encoded phenylalanine. Sequences without an unambiguous match to a single V gene segment were excluded from the earlier analysis of about 640 of the donors. An earlier analysis of approximately 590 of the donors called V segments functional above 56.7% productive rearrangements and segregating when the between-donor standard deviation exceeded 5%. A statistical classification framework was built to diagnose cytomegalovirus status from the catalog of TCR beta chain sequences. A later analysis assigned V and J genes by comparing TCR nucleotide sequences with IMGT/GENE-DB human TR gene sequences. A later analysis assigned CDR3 sequences and most-parsimonious VDJ recombination scenarios with the TCRdist pipeline. In a later analysis, each TCR beta chain was defined by its CDR3 amino acid sequence together with its V-gene family, and reads lacking a unique V-gene family were excluded. In a later analysis, fewer than 600 highly shared, low-generation-probability nucleotide sequences were removed to address suspected cross-contamination and a sequencing artifact. In a later analysis, a clonal expansion index for each public chain was calculated from normalized within-repertoire ranks of inferred template counts. In a later analysis, generation probabilities were computed with a VDJ recombination model fitted to out-of-frame rearrangements, and the resulting probabilities were checked against IGoR. In a later analysis, hypergeometric tests were used to score TCR-TCR, TCR-HLA and TCR-CMV co-occurrence, with a repertoire-size bias correction applied to TCR pairs. In a later analysis, false discovery rates were estimated by permuting HLA or CMV assignments 20 times. In a later analysis, co-occurring TCRs were grouped using DBSCAN, with TCRdist sequence similarity added in when clustering inside HLA-allele-positive subsets. For co-occurrence clustering, repertoires with fewer than 30,000 or more than 120,000 public chains were excluded, along with 4 to 6 repertoires with anomalous nucleotide sharing. Entries here come from immuneACCESS through TCRdb and include only in-frame sequences with V and J called. Some clones fail to appear in such tables; in the studies checked, an unresolved V gene covers under half of the shortfall, and the cause of the remainder is unknown. V and J calls and clone size come straight from that table; D and trimming were deduced from the DNA. This sample gives approximately 150,000 clones in total; around 79% of them show up just once. Approximately 2% of the sample rests with the top ten.

In total, roughly 670 healthy bone marrow donors made up the cohort. Cohort members were all nominally healthy when sampled, although unrecorded immune exposures were likely present. The donor was CMV seronegative and belonged to the group of 352 seronegative cohort members. A peripheral blood sample was provided by each donor, and peripheral blood mononuclear cells were used for TCR beta sequencing. Genomic DNA was extracted from the blood cell samples with the Qiagen DNeasy Blood Extraction Kit. The germline V gene supplies CDR1 SGHRS and CDR2 YFSETQ. Inclusive of the bounding cysteine and phenylalanine, the CDR3 is 15 residues long. The kept DNA is CDR3 alone, 45 bases in frame from the first base. Deletion took 4 bases off V and 0 bases off J, with a span of 11 bases between the germline ends.

This TCR derives from a man aged 35-49 years in good health and CMV-seronegative. Here the chain combines TRBV5-1 and TRBJ1-3; no D gene call is confident. Source material: PBMCs. The bases read TGCGCCAGCAGCGAGTCAGCGAGCTCTGGAAACACCATATATTTT. It translates to CASSESASSGNTIYF.